This TCR beta chain derives from a study of PD-1 blockade in classical Hodgkin lymphoma. The CDR3 has 14 amino acids. J was trimmed by 3 bases and V by 8 bases; bases with no gene match: 10. Germline V gene data show CDR1 as MNHNS and CDR2 as SASEGT. The time point was: newly diagnosed, previously untreated cHL patient sample. This table comes from immunoSEQ multiplex PCR, and its TCRdb copy is limited to in-frame clones, with some not included. This table holds roughly 34,000 clones, 94% found once. The receptor was derived from a human donor with classical Hodgkin lymphoma. Sequenced input: peripheral blood mononuclear cells (PBMCs). The rearrangement joins TRBV6-1 to TRBJ2-7; 7 bases are a match to TRBD2. The CDR3 bases are TGTGCCAGCGGGGAGACGGGACTAATCTACGAGCAGTACTTC. This encodes CASGETGLIYEQYF.